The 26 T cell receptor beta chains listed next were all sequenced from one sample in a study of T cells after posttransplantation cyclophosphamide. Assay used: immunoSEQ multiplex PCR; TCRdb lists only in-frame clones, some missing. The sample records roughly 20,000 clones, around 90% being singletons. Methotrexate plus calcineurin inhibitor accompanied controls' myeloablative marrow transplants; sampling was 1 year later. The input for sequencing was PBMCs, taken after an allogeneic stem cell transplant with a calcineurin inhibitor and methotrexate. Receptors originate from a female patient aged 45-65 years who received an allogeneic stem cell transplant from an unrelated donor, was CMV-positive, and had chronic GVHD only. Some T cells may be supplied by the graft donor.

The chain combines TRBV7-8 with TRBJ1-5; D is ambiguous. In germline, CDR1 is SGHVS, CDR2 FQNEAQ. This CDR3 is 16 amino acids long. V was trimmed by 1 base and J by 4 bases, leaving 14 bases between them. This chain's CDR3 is CASSLVVGRLNQPQHF. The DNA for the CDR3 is TGTGCCAGCAGCTTAGTTGTGGGGAGATTGAATCAGCCCCAGCATTTT.

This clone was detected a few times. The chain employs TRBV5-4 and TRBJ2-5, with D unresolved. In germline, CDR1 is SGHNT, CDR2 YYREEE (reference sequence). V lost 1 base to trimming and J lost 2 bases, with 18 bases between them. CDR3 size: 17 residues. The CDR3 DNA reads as TGTGCCAGCAGCTTGATAGGAAGCTCGACATTACAAGAGACCCAGTACTTC. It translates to CASSLIGSSTLQETQYF.

In DNA, the CDR3 is TGTGCCAGCAGTTCCCCGACAGGGGGCGATGGCTACACCTTC. Translated, it gives CASSSPTGGDGYTF. The chain combines TRBV6-6 with TRBJ1-2; 10 positions agree with TRBD1. Germline CDR1 is MNHNY and CDR2 is SVGAGI (reference sequence). V shed 4 bases, J shed 6 bases, and the junction held 5 bases outside the gene matches. The CDR3 contains 14 residues.

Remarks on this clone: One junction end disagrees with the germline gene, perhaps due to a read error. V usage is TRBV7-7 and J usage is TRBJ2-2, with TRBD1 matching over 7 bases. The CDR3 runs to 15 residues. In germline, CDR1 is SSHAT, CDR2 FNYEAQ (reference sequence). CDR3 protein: CASSISHRGTGELFF. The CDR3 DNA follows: TGTGCTAGCAGCATTTCCCACAGGGGCACCGGGGAGCTGTTTTTT.

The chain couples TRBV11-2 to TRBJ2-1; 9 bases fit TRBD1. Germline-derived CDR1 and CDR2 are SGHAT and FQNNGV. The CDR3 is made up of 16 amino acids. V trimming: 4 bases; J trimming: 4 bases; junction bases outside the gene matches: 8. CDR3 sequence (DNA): TGTGCCAGCAGCTCAGACCGACAGGGGGGTTACAATGAGCAGTTCTTC. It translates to CASSSDRQGGYNEQFF.

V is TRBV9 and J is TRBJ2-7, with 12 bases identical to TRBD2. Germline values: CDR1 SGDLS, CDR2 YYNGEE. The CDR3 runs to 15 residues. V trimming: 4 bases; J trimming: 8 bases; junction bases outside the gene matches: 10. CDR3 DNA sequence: TGTGCCAGCAGCACTAGCGGCCTAGCGGGAGGGCAGCAGTACTTC. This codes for CASSTSGLAGGQQYF.

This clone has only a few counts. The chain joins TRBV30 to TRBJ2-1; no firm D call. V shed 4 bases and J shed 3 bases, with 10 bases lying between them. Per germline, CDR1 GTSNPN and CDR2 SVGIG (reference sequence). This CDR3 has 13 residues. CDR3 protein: CAWINSNYNEQFF. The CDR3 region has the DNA TGTGCCTGGATAAATAGCAACTACAATGAGCAGTTCTTC.

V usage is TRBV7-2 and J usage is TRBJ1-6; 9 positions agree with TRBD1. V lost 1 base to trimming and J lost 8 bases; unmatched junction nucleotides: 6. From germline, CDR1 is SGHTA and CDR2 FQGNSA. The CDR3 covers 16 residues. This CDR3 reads CASSLVSGQGHSPLHF. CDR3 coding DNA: TGTGCCAGCAGCTTAGTCAGTGGACAGGGGCATTCACCCCTCCACTTT.

CDR3 loop: CASSLVRLQGRNEQYF. CDR3 nucleotide sequence: TGTGCCAGCAGCTTAGTCCGACTACAGGGGCGGAACGAGCAGTACTTC. The gene calls are TRBV7-8 and TRBJ2-7, with 7 bases aligning to TRBD1. The CDR3 runs to 16 residues. CDR1 is SGHVS and CDR2 is FQNEAQ in the germline V gene. After removal of 1 base from V and 5 bases from J, the junction contained 11 bases not matched to a gene.

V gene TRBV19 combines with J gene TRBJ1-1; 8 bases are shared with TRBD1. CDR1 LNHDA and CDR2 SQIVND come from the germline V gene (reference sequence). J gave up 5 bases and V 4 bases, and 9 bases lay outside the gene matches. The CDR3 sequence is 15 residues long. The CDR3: CASSKGRGPWTEAFF. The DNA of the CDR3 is TGTGCCAGTAGTAAAGGCAGGGGGCCTTGGACTGAAGCTTTCTTT.

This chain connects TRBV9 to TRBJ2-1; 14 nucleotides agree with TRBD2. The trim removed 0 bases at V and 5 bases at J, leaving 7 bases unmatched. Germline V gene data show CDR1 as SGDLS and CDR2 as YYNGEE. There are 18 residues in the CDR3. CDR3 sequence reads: CASSVGTSGRITDNEQFF. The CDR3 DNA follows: TGTGCCAGCAGCGTAGGGACTAGCGGGAGGATAACCGACAATGAGCAGTTCTTC. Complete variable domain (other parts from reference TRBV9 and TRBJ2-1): DSGVTQTPKHLITATGQRVTLRCSPRSGDLSVYWYQQSLDQGLQFLIQYYNGEERAKGNILERFSAQQFPDLHSELNLSSLELGDSALYFCASSVGTSGRITDNEQFFGPGTRLTVL.

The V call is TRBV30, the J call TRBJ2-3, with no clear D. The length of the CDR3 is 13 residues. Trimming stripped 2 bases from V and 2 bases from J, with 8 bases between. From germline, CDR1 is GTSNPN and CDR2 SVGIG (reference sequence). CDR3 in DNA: TGTGCCTGGAGTCCGGGTGACACAGATACGCAGTATTTT. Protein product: CAWSPGDTDTQYF.

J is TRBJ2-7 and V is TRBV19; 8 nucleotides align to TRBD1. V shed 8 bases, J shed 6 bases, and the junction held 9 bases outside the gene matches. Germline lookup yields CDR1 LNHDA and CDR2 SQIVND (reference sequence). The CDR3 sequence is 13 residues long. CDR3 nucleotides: TGTGCCAGTGGGTCACAGGGGGGCGCCGAGCAGTACTTC. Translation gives CASGSQGGAEQYF.

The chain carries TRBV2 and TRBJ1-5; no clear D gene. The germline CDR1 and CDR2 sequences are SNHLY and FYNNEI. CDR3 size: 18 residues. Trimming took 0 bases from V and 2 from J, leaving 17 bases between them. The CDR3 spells CASSEALRFLEGNQPQHF. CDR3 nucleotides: TGTGCCAGCAGTGAAGCGCTTAGGTTTCTTGAGGGCAATCAGCCCCAGCATTTT.

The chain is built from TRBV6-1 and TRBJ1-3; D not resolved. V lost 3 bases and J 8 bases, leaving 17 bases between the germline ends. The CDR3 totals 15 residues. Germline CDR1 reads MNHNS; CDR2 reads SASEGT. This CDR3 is CASSDNRGRVDTIYF. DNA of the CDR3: TGTGCCAGCAGTGACAATAGAGGTCGAGTGGACACCATATATTTT.

CDR3 bases: TGCGCCAGCAGCTTGGTCCCACCGGACAGCCGAATCAAAAACATTCAGTACTTC. Its protein product is CASSLVPPDSRIKNIQYF. The V call is TRBV5-1, the J call TRBJ2-4; possibly TRBD1 for D (6 bases). Germline CDR1 is SGHRS and CDR2 is YFSETQ. The CDR3 contains 18 residues. V lost 0 bases to trimming and J lost 3 bases, with 19 bases between them.

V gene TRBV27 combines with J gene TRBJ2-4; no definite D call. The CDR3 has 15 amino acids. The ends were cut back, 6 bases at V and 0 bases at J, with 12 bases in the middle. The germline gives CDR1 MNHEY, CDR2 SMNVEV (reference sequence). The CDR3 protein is CASRRLGAAKNIQYF. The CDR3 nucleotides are TGTGCCAGCAGACGCCTCGGAGCAGCCAAAAACATTCAGTACTTC.

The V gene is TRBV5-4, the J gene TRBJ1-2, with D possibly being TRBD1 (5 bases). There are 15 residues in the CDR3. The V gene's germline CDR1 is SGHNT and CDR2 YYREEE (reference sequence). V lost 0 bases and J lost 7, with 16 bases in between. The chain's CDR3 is CASSLGQNIRAGYTF. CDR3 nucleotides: TGTGCCAGCAGCTTGGGACAGAACATCAGGGCTGGCTACACCTTC. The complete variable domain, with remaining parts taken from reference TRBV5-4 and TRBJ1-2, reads ETGVTQSPTHLIKTRGQQVTLRCSSQSGHNTVSWYQQALGQGPQFIFQYYREEENGRGNFPPRFSGLQFPNYSSELNVNALELDDSALYLCASSLGQNIRAGYTFGSGTRLTVV.

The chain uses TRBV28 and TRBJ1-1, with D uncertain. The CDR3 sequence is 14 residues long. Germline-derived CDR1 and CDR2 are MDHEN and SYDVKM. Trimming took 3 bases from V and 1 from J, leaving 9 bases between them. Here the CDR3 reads CASSFLRQNTEAFF. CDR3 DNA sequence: TGTGCCAGCAGTTTCCTGAGGCAGAACACTGAAGCTTTCTTT.

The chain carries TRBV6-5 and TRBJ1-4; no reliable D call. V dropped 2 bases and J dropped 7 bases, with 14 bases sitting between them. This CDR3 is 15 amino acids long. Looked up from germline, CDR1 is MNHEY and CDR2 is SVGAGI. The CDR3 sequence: CASSYEAATAEKLFF. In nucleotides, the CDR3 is TGTGCCAGCAGTTACGAGGCAGCTACCGCTGAAAAACTGTTTTTT.

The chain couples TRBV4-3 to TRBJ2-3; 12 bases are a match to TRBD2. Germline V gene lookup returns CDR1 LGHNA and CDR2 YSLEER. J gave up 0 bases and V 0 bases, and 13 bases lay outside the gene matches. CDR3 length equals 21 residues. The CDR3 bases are TGCGCCAGCAGCCAAGAATCCGTGACTAGCGGGAGCGGTGCTAGCACAGATACGCAGTATTTT. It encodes CASSQESVTSGSGASTDTQYF.

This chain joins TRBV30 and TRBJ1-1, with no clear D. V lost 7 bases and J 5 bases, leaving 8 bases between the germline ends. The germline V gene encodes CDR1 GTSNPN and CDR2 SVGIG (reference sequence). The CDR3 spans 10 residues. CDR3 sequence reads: CAFSTTEAFF. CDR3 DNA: TGTGCCTTTAGTACGACTGAAGCTTTCTTT. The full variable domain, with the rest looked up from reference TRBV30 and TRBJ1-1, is SQTIHQWPATLVQPVGSPLSLECTVEGTSNPNLYWYRQAAGRGLQLLFYSVGIGQISSEVPQNLSASRPQDRQFILSSKKLLLSDSGFYLCAFSTTEAFFGQGTRLTVV.

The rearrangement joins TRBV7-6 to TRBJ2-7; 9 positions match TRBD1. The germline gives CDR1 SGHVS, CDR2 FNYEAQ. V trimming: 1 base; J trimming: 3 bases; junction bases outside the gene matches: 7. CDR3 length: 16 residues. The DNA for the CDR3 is TGTGCCAGCAGCTTAGGCCATTGGGGACAGGGCTACGAGCAGTACTTC. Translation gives CASSLGHWGQGYEQYF.

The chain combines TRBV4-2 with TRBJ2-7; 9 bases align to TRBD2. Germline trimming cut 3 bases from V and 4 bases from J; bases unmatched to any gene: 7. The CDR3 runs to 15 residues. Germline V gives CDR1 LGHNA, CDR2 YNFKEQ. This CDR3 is CASSHRSGSRYEQYF. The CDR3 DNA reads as TGTGCCAGCAGCCATCGTAGCGGGAGTAGGTACGAGCAGTACTTC.

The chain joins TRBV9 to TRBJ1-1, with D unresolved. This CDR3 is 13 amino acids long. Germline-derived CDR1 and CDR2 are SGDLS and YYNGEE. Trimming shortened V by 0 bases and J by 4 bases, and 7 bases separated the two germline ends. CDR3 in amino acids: CASSVGGATEAFF. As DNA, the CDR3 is TGTGCCAGCAGCGTAGGGGGAGCCACTGAAGCTTTCTTT.

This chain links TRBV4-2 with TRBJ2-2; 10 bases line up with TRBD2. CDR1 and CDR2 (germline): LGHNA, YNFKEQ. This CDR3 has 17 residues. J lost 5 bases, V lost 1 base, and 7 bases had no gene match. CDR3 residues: CASSQVGLAGDTGELFF. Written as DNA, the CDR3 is TGTGCCAGCAGCCAAGTAGGGCTAGCGGGAGATACCGGGGAGCTGTTTTTT.